Each of the 24 T cell receptor beta chains below was sequenced from the same sample in a study of shared clonotypes between healthy human individuals. Sequenced by immunoSEQ multiplex PCR; TCRdb stores in-frame clones only, minus some. The sample lists 90,000 to 130,000 clones; about 71% were seen once. Sequenced input: memory CD8+ T cells sorted from blood. Regarding subset: CD45RO+ cells pooled with CCR7-negative TemRA cells. These receptors originate from a woman younger than 45 in good health.

The chain recombines TRBV28 with TRBJ1-1; maybe TRBD1 (5 bases). V gave up 7 bases and J gave up 5 bases, with 17 bases separating them. The CDR3 is 14 residues long. In germline, CDR1 is MDHEN, CDR2 SYDVKM. The CDR3 spells CASTGWWDETEAFF. CDR3 DNA: TGTGCCAGCACCGGCTGGTGGGACGAGACTGAAGCTTTCTTT.

This clone is labeled as medium-sized. J is TRBJ1-1 and V is TRBV6-1; 7 bases align to TRBD1. Germline V gene sequence: CDR1 MNHNS, CDR2 SASEGT. This CDR3 comprises 14 residues. The V and J ends lost 4 bases and 1 base, in that order; junction bases with no gene match: 3. The CDR3 nucleotides read TGTGCCAGCAGTGGAGGACAGGAGAACACTGAAGCTTTCTTT. It codes for CASSGGQENTEAFF.

The CDR3 DNA sequence: TGTGCCAGCAGCTTAGAGGACCCCTTTAAACCCACCGGGGAGCTGTTTTTT. It codes for CASSLEDPFKPTGELFF. The rearrangement joins TRBV11-3 to TRBJ2-2, with D unresolved. The germline gives CDR1 SGHNT, CDR2 YENEEA. The V end lost 0 bases, the J end lost 4 bases, and 15 bases lay between the germline ends. CDR3 length: 17 residues.

The chain recombines TRBV19 with TRBJ1-1; 9 bases are shared with TRBD1. Trimming cost V 4 bases and J 10 bases; bases outside gene matches: 13. The CDR3 spans 15 residues. Looked up from germline, CDR1 is LNHDA and CDR2 is SQIVND (reference sequence). CDR3 in amino acids: CASSNQTQGAPRAFF. The CDR3 region has the DNA TGTGCCAGTAGTAACCAAACACAGGGGGCGCCTAGAGCTTTCTTT.

In this sample, this clone turned up a few times. The genes are TRBV7-9 and TRBJ2-6, with 10 bases identical to TRBD2. The CDR3 length is 18 residues. CDR1 SEHNR and CDR2 FQNEAQ come from the germline V gene (reference sequence). The V segment lost 5 bases and the J segment 0 bases; nucleotides outside the gene matches: 7. DNA of the CDR3: TGTGCCAGCAGCGTCGGGACTAGCGTCCACTCTGGGGCCAACGTCCTGACTTTC. Translating gives CASSVGTSVHSGANVLTF.

This chain connects TRBV5-1 to TRBJ2-5; D is uncertain. This CDR3 has 12 residues. Germline lookup yields CDR1 SGHRS and CDR2 YFSETQ. Trimming stripped 2 bases from V and 1 base from J, with 3 bases between. CDR3 bases: TGCGCCAGCAGCTTTCCCCAAGAGACCCAGTACTTC. Translation gives CASSFPQETQYF. Complete variable domain (other parts from reference TRBV5-1 and TRBJ2-5): KAGVTQTPRYLIKTRGQQVTLSCSPISGHRSVSWYQQTPGQGLQFLFEYFSETQRNKGNFPGRFSGRQFSNSRSEMNVSTLELGDSALYLCASSFPQETQYFGPGTRLLVL.

The rearrangement uses TRBV6-5 and TRBJ1-5, with TRBD1 identical over 7 bases. The CDR3 is 13 amino acids. V was clipped by 1 base and J by 10 bases; unmatched bases: 4. The V gene's germline CDR1 is MNHEY and CDR2 SVGAGI. CDR3 loop: CASSYLQGQPQHF. The CDR3 DNA follows: TGTGCCAGCAGTTACTTACAGGGGCAACCCCAGCATTTT.

This clone was seen only a few times. The chain combines TRBV9 with TRBJ2-1; possibly TRBD1 or TRBD2 for D (6 bases each). Trimming left V 0 bases short and J 7 bases short, with 14 bases between. CDR1 SGDLS and CDR2 YYNGEE come from the germline V gene. The CDR3 totals 15 residues. The CDR3 nucleotides read TGTGCCAGCAGCGTAGCTTGGGGGGCAAGTAATGAGCAGTTCTTC. This encodes CASSVAWGASNEQFF. Together with reference TRBV9 and TRBJ2-1, the CDR3 gives the full variable domain: DSGVTQTPKHLITATGQRVTLRCSPRSGDLSVYWYQQSLDQGLQFLIQYYNGEERAKGNILERFSAQQFPDLHSELNLSSLELGDSALYFCASSVAWGASNEQFFGPGTRLTVL.

The chain employs TRBV21-1 and TRBJ2-5. TRBV21-1 is marked as a pseudogene. The CDR3 spans 14 residues. CDR3 coding DNA: TGTGCCAGCAGCAAAGGATTGTACCAAGAGACCCAGTACTTC. It specifies CASSKGLYQETQYF.

This rearrangement joins TRBV9 to TRBJ2-2, with D uncertain. Germline V CDR1 and CDR2: SGDLS, YYNGEE. V gave up 4 bases and J gave up 5 bases, with 6 bases separating them. The CDR3 extends over 12 amino acids. The CDR3 DNA is TGTGCCAGCAGCCCCATAACCGGGGAGCTGTTTTTT. Translation: CASSPITGELFF.

The rearrangement uses TRBV15 and TRBJ2-7; 8 bases line up with TRBD2. The CDR3 contains 15 residues. After removal of 1 base from V and 3 bases from J, the junction contained 5 bases not matched to a gene. The germline V gene encodes CDR1 LNHNV and CDR2 YYDKDF (reference sequence). The CDR3 protein is CATSRARGDFYEQYF. CDR3 DNA sequence: TGTGCCACCAGCAGAGCGCGGGGGGACTTCTACGAGCAGTACTTC.

The genes are TRBV5-6 and TRBJ2-3; 7 bases fit TRBD2. The CDR3 runs 15 residues. After removal of 4 bases from V and 2 bases from J, the junction contained 7 bases not matched to a gene. Germline V CDR1 and CDR2: SGHDT, YYEEEE. The CDR3, as DNA: TGTGCCAGCAGCGTCCGGGACTACCTCACAGATACGCAGTATTTT. Its protein is CASSVRDYLTDTQYF.

This chain uses TRBV5-3 with TRBJ1-2, with unresolved D. TRBV5-3 is sorted into the ORF group, with uncertain function. The CDR3 runs 15 residues. The V end lost 4 bases, the J end lost 2 bases, and 15 bases lay between the germline ends. CDR3 protein: CARSPRCHQNYGYTF. CDR3 nucleotide sequence: TGTGCCAGAAGCCCAAGGTGTCACCAAAACTATGGCTACACCTTC.

This clone was picked up a small number of times. The CDR3 nucleotides read TGTGCCAGCAGTTACAGGGGGCCCTACGAGCAGTACTTC. This codes for CASSYRGPYEQYF. This chain connects TRBV6-5 to TRBJ2-7; TRBD1 matches 7 bases. CDR3 length: 13 residues. CDR1 is MNHEY and CDR2 is SVGAGI in the germline V gene. V shed 2 bases and J 2 bases; nucleotides not matched to a gene: 0.

V usage is TRBV27 and J usage is TRBJ2-7; perhaps TRBD2 as D (6 bases). Germline V lookup: CDR1 MNHEY, CDR2 SMNVEV (reference sequence). The ends were cut back, 6 bases at V and 5 bases at J, with 11 bases in the middle. This CDR3 contains 12 residues. The DNA for the CDR3 is TGTGCCAGCAGGTCAGGCGGGGACGAGCAGTACTTC. This encodes CASRSGGDEQYF.

The rearrangement uses TRBV7-6 and TRBJ1-1, with D uncertain. The CDR3 has 15 residues. Trimming removed 0 bases at V and 0 bases at J, with 8 bases between. CDR1 is SGHVS, CDR2 FNYEAQ, per germline. CDR3 in amino acids: CASSLAKGLNTEAFF. The DNA for the CDR3 is TGTGCCAGCAGCTTAGCGAAGGGTTTGAACACTGAAGCTTTCTTT. The entire variable domain, with the rest obtained from reference TRBV7-6 and TRBJ1-1, is as follows: GAGVSQSPRYKVTKRGQDVALRCDPISGHVSLYWYRQALGQGPEFLTYFNYEAQQDKSGLPNDRFSAERPEGSISTLTIQRTEQRDSAMYRCASSLAKGLNTEAFFGQGTRLTVV.

The V gene is TRBV6-1, the J gene TRBJ2-5; 9 positions match TRBD2. V was pared by 5 bases and J by 7 bases, with 17 bases of the junction left unmatched. This CDR3 region has 17 residues. CDR1 MNHNS and CDR2 SASEGT come from the germline V gene. CDR3 in DNA: TGTGCCAGCAGTCAAGGACTAGCGAACGCCATAATTGGGACCCAGTACTTC. Translating it yields CASSQGLANAIIGTQYF.

V and J are TRBV9 and TRBJ2-1; the D call may be TRBD1 or TRBD2 (5 bases each). Trimming took 4 bases from V and 8 from J, leaving 22 bases between them. The CDR3 runs 16 residues. CDR1 is SGDLS, CDR2 YYNGEE, per germline. The CDR3 sequence is CASSRTLGESSHEQFF. The CDR3 DNA is TGTGCCAGCAGCCGCACGCTGGGGGAGTCTAGCCATGAGCAGTTCTTC. Using reference TRBV9 and TRBJ2-1 for the parts outside the CDR3, the full variable domain is DSGVTQTPKHLITATGQRVTLRCSPRSGDLSVYWYQQSLDQGLQFLIQYYNGEERAKGNILERFSAQQFPDLHSELNLSSLELGDSALYFCASSRTLGESSHEQFFGPGTRLTVL.

This clone was seen only a few times. The chain links TRBV28 to TRBJ1-5, with 7 bases identical to TRBD1. With 6 bases clipped from V and 1 base from J, the junction kept 3 bases outside the gene matches. The germline V gene encodes CDR1 MDHEN and CDR2 SYDVKM. The CDR3 has 14 residues. CDR3 sequence reads: CASRLTGSNQPQHF. In DNA form, the CDR3 reads TGTGCCAGCAGATTGACAGGGAGCAATCAGCCCCAGCATTTT.

The chain is built from TRBV6-1 and TRBJ1-4, with D maybe TRBD1 (5 bases). This CDR3 comprises 15 residues. Trimming shortened V by 2 bases and J by 7 bases, and 14 bases separated the two germline ends. The germline V gene has CDR1 MNHNS and CDR2 SASEGT. CDR3 DNA: TGTGCCAGCAGTGAAAAGACGGATGGGGGTGAAAAACTGTTTTTT. Encoded protein: CASSEKTDGGEKLFF.

Notes on this clone: A read error likely explains this, since a far larger clone differs by one base. The chain combines TRBV9 with TRBJ1-5, with a weak D call TRBD1 (6 bases). Germline V gene lookup returns CDR1 SGDLS and CDR2 YYNGEE. This CDR3 contains 14 residues. The CDR3 coding sequence is TGTACCAGCAGCGTAGGGGACAACAATCAGCCCCAGCATTTT. This sequence encodes CTSSVGDNNQPQHF.

CDR3 DNA sequence: TGTGCCAGCAGTTATCGTCCAGAGACCCAGTACTTC. Its protein is CASSYRPETQYF. This chain joins TRBV6-6 and TRBJ2-5; unclear D gene. V lost 3 bases, J lost 4 bases, and 6 bases lay in between. The germline V gene has CDR1 MNHNY and CDR2 SVGAGI (reference sequence). This CDR3 is built from 12 residues.

V is TRBV7-9 and J is TRBJ2-1, with TRBD2 matching 9 bases. V dropped 6 bases and J dropped 4; count of bases not matched to a gene: 7. Looked up from germline, CDR1 is SEHNR and CDR2 is FQNEAQ (reference sequence). There are 15 residues in the CDR3. The CDR3 DNA follows: TGTGCCAGCAGTCTCCGACTAGCGGTATACAATGAGCAGTTCTTC. Encoded protein: CASSLRLAVYNEQFF.

The V and J genes are TRBV5-1 and TRBJ2-1; TRBD2 aligns across 14 bases. CDR1 SGHRS and CDR2 YFSETQ come from the germline V gene. V shed 3 bases, J shed 6 bases, and the junction held 2 bases outside the gene matches. The CDR3 loop spans 15 amino acids. This CDR3 is CASSSGLAGANEQFF. CDR3 nucleotides: TGCGCCAGCAGCTCGGGACTAGCGGGGGCCAATGAGCAGTTCTTC.